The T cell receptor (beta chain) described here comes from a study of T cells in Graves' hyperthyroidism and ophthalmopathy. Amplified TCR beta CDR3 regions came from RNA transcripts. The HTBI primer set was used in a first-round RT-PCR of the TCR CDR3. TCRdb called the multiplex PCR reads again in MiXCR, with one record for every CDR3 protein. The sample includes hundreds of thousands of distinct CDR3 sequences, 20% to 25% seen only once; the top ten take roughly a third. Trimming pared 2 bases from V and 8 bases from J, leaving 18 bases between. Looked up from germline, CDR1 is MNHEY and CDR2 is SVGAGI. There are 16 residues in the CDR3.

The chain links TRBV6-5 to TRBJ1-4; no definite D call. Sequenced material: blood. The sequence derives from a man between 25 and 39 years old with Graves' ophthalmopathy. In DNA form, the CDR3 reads TGTGCCAGCAGTTACCCCGCGGGCCAGGTGGACGAAAAACTGTTTTTT. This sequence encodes CASSYPAGQVDEKLFF.